Each of the 5 T cell receptor beta chains below was sequenced from the same sample in a study of blood T cell repertoires in COVID-19. Only in-frame clones appear in the TCRdb table, and some are missing; sequencing was by immunoSEQ multiplex PCR. The repertoire holds about 280,000 clones, with around 86% as singletons. What was sequenced was peripheral blood. The receptors here all came from a human donor in a cohort sampled during active COVID-19.

In this sample, this clone turned up once. The gene calls are TRBV28 and TRBJ2-3; the D gene is possibly TRBD2 (6 bases). Germline V lookup: CDR1 MDHEN, CDR2 SYDVKM. V gave up 2 bases and J gave up 6 bases, with 15 bases separating them. CDR3 length: 15 amino acids. The CDR3, as DNA: TGTGCCAGCAGTTTAGTTTCGGGTGGGAGGGATACGCAGTATTTT. It specifies CASSLVSGGRDTQYF.

The chain is built from TRBV9 and TRBJ2-1; 8 bases fit TRBD1. This CDR3 spans 16 amino acids. J lost 7 bases, V lost 4 bases, and 13 bases had no gene match. The V gene's germline CDR1 is SGDLS and CDR2 YYNGEE. CDR3 nucleotides: TGTGCCAGCAGCCCCGACCCCAGGGGGCAAAGTAATGAGCAGTTCTTC. The encoded protein is CASSPDPRGQSNEQFF.

The chain couples TRBV28 to TRBJ1-1, with 10 bases identical to TRBD1. This CDR3 is built from 16 residues. V lost 5 bases and J lost 6; bases outside the gene matches: 12. Germline CDR1 reads MDHEN; CDR2 reads SYDVKM. The CDR3 loop is CASSPGQGGRFAEAFF. CDR3 DNA: TGTGCCAGCAGTCCTGGACAGGGGGGGAGGTTCGCTGAAGCTTTCTTT.

The chain has TRBV7-2 and TRBJ2-3; perhaps TRBD2 as D (5 bases). CDR1 and CDR2 from the germline V gene are SGHTA and FQGNSA. V lost 7 bases and J 1 base, leaving 12 bases between the germline ends. This CDR3 has 14 residues. The CDR3 DNA follows: TGTGCCAGCAAGGTTGGGAGCGGCACAGATACGCAGTATTTT. It encodes CASKVGSGTDTQYF.

This sequence joins TRBV6-2 or TRBV6-3 and TRBJ2-7; perhaps TRBD2 as D (6 bases). Germline V CDR1 and CDR2: MNHEY, SVGEGT. Trimming stripped 6 bases from V and 4 bases from J, with 19 bases between. CDR3 length equals 15 residues. The CDR3 protein is CASSGIAASDYEQYF. DNA for the CDR3: TGTGCCAGCAGCGGAATAGCGGCATCCGATTACGAGCAGTACTTC.